Listed below are T cell receptor beta chains from one sample, sequenced in a study of regulatory T cells in long-lasting Graves disease. TCRdb redid the calling of the multiplex PCR reads with MiXCR, one entry per CDR3 protein. This sample has 200,000 to 300,000 distinct CDR3 sequences; over 20% occur once, and the top ten carry roughly 13%. The sample here was peripheral blood mononuclear cells (PBMCs), taken at new diagnosis, from a patient treated with antithyroid drugs. The receptors here all came from a female donor with Graves disease. Both conserved end residues are part of each CDR3. The D gene is left open where the match is weak. Size is omitted from some rows. Given values are once, few, many or a class for expanded clones.

TRBJ2-3 . TRBV20-1 TRBD2 CSAESSGTSTDTQYF TGCAGTGCGGAATCTAGCGGTACTAGCACAGATACGCAGTATTTT
TRBJ2-5 many TRBV5-1 TRBD2 CASRPGGNQETQYF TGCGCCAGCAGGCCCGGGGGGAACCAAGAGACCCAGTACTTC
TRBJ2-3 many TRBV28 . CASLSRDSETTDTQYF TGTGCCAGCCTCTCGAGGGACTCAGAAACCACAGATACGCAGTATTTT
TRBJ2-7 many TRBV2 TRBD1 CASRRTGAPYEQYF TGTGCCAGCAGACGGACAGGGGCCCCCTACGAGCAGTACTTC
TRBJ2-5 . TRBV6-1 TRBD1 CASSQMTGGTQYF TGTGCCAGCAGCCAGATGACAGGGGGGACCCAGTACTTC
TRBJ2-7 many TRBV7-3 TRBD2 CASSPGGLAGFEQYF TGTGCCAGCAGCCCCGGGGGATTAGCGGGGTTCGAGCAGTACTTC
TRBJ2-1 . TRBV20-1 TRBD2 CSATTSGDPSYNEQFF TGCAGTGCAACGACTAGCGGGGACCCTTCCTACAATGAGCAGTTCTTC
TRBJ1-6 many TRBV14 . CASRLSSYNSPLHF TGTGCCAGCAGACTGAGCTCCTATAATTCACCCCTCCACTTT
TRBJ1-4 . TRBV10-3 TRBD1 CAISPTGGTEKLFF TGTGCCATCAGCCCGACAGGGGGAACTGAAAAACTGTTTTTT
TRBJ2-3 . TRBV4-1 TRBD2 CASSQVVGGGAGDTQYF TGCGCCAGCAGCCAAGTTGTTGGCGGGGGGGCTGGAGATACGCAGTATTTT
TRBJ2-7 many TRBV10-3 TRBD1 CAIREQGPSYEQYF TGTGCCATCAGGGAACAGGGGCCATCCTACGAGCAGTACTTC
TRBJ2-7 many TRBV12-3/TRBV12-4 . CASSYGSSYEQYF TGTGCCAGCAGTTACGGGAGCTCCTACGAGCAGTACTTC
TRBJ2-5 many TRBV7-8 . CASSRRTGEETQYF TGTGCCAGCAGCCGACGAACGGGGGAAGAGACCCAGTACTTC
TRBJ2-1 . TRBV18 . CASSPPAGLYYEQFF TGTGCCAGCTCACCACCCGCGGGACTGTATTATGAGCAGTTCTTC
TRBJ1-6 few TRBV4-3 . CASSSLMNSPLHF TGCGCCAGCAGCTCACTCATGAATTCACCCCTCCACTTT
TRBJ1-2 many TRBV4-3 . CASSSQGYYGYTF TGCGCCAGCAGCTCCCAGGGGTACTATGGCTACACCTTC
TRBJ2-7 many TRBV11-2 . CASSLETGDAYEQYF TGTGCCAGCAGCTTAGAGACAGGCGATGCCTACGAGCAGTACTTC
TRBJ2-3 many TRBV20-1 TRBD2 CSARDPGAKRGDTQYF TGCAGTGCTAGAGATCCAGGCGCCAAGCGGGGAGATACGCAGTATTTT
TRBJ2-7 many TRBV7-9 TRBD2 CASTGLADVSYEQYF TGTGCCAGCACGGGACTAGCGGACGTCTCCTACGAGCAGTACTTC
TRBJ1-2 . TRBV19 . CASSIMENYGYTF TGTGCCAGTAGTATCATGGAGAACTATGGCTACACCTTC
TRBJ2-4 many TRBV11-2 TRBD2 CASSLSASGSGAKNIQYF TGTGCCAGCAGCTTGAGTGCTAGCGGGAGTGGGGCCAAAAACATTCAGTACTTC
TRBJ1-2 many TRBV27 TRBD1 CASSPGQGHRGGYTF TGTGCCAGCAGTCCCGGACAGGGCCATCGGGGTGGCTACACCTTC